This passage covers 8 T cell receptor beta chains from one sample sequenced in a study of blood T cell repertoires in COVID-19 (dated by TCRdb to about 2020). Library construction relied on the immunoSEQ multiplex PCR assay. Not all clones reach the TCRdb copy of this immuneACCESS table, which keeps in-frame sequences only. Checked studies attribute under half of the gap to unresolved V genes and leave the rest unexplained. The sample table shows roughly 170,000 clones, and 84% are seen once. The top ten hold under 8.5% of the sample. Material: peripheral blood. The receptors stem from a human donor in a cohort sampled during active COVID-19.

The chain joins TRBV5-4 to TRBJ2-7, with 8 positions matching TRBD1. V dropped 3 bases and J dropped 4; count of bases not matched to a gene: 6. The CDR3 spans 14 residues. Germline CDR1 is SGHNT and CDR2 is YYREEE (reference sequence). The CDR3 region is CASSWGQGAYEQYF. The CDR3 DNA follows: TGTGCCAGCAGCTGGGGTCAGGGGGCGTACGAGCAGTACTTC.

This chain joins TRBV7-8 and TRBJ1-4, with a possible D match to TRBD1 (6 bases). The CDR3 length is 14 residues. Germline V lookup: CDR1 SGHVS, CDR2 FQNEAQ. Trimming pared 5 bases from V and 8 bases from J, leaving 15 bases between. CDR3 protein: CASSPGVWEEKLFF. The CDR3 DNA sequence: TGTGCCAGCAGCCCAGGGGTTTGGGAGGAAAAACTGTTTTTT.

The DNA of the CDR3 is TGTGCCAGCAGCGTACAGGGGAGGGGTGAAAAACTGTTTTTT. It yields the protein CASSVQGRGEKLFF. The V gene is TRBV9, the J gene TRBJ1-4; a possible D gene is TRBD1 (6 bases). Germline CDR1 is SGDLS and CDR2 is YYNGEE. With 1 base removed from V and 7 bases from J, the gap between germline ends came to 11 bases. The CDR3 has 14 amino acids.

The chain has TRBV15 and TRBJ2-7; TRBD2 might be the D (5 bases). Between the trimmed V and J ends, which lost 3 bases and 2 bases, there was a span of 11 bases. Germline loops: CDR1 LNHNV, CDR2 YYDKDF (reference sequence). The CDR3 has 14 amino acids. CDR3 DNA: TGTGCCACCAGCAGGGCCCCGGGAACCTACGAGCAGTACTTC. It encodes CATSRAPGTYEQYF.

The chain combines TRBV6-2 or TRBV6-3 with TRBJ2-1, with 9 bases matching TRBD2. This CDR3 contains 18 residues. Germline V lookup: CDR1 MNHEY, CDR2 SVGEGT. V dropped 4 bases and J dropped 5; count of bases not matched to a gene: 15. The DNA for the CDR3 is TGTGCCAGCAGTTTCTTGTTCCAAGCGGGGGGACCCAACAATGAGCAGTTCTTC. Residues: CASSFLFQAGGPNNEQFF.

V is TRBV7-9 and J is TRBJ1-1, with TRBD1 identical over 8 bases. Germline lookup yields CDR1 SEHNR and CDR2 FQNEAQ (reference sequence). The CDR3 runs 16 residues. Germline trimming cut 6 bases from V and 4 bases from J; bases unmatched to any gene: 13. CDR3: CASRLTRQGQTTEAFF. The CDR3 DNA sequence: TGTGCCAGCAGACTAACCCGACAGGGGCAGACCACTGAAGCTTTCTTT. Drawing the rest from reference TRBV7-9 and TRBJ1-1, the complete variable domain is DTGVSQNPRHKITKRGQNVTFRCDPISEHNRLYWYRQTLGQGPEFLTYFQNEAQLEKSRLLSDRFSAERPKGSFSTLEIQRTEQGDSAMYLCASRLTRQGQTTEAFFGQGTRLTVV.

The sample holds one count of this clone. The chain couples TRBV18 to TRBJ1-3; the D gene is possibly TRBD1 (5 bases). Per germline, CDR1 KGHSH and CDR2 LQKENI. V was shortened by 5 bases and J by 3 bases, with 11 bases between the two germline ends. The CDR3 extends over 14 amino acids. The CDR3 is CASSWSGDGNTIYF. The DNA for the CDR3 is TGTGCCAGCTCATGGTCGGGGGATGGAAACACCATATATTTT.

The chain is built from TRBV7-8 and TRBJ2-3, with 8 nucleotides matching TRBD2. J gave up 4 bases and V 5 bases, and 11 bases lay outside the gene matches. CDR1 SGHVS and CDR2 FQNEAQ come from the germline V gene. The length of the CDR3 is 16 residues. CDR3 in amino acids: CASSHIWVRGADTQYF. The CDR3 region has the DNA TGTGCCAGCAGCCATATATGGGTGCGGGGGGCAGATACGCAGTATTTT.